This T cell receptor (beta chain) was sequenced during a study of beta chain features in type 1 diabetes. Study conclusions and caveats: When Type 1 diabetes patients were examined, their TCRB CDR3s proved moderately but significantly shorter in all four CD4+ subsets.

Trimming pared 3 bases from V and 1 base from J, leaving 8 bases between. The CDR3 has 14 residues. CDR1 and CDR2 (germline): SGHVS, FQNEAQ. Reverse transcription of all isolated RNA meant that expressed TCRB transcripts were sequenced. Profiling relied on immunoSEQ multiplex PCR, and the TCRdb table lists in-frame clones only, not all of them. There are about 740,000 clones in the sample; over 10% occur only once, and approximately 0.021% lies in the top ten. In this sample, this clone turned up a few times. Its antigen is as yet unknown. The specimen was naive CD4+ T cells from blood. This clonotype originated in a man younger than 35 with type 1 diabetes. The genes are TRBV7-8 and TRBJ2-3; tentative D call: TRBD2 (6 bases). The CDR3 region is CASSLASGTDTQYF. In DNA, the CDR3 is TGTGCCAGCAGCTTGGCTAGCGGCACAGATACGCAGTATTTT.